The present T cell receptor beta chain was sequenced within a study of neurological immune-mediated disorders. This clonotype was seen ten or more times. The CDR3 consists of 14 residues. The germline V gene has CDR1 SGHTS and CDR2 YDEGEE. Trimming removed 5 bases at V and 1 base at J, with 12 bases between. TCRdb analysed the 5' RACE reads with MiXCR anew, one entry per CDR3 protein. The data contain tens of thousands of distinct CDR3 sequences, around 6.8% of them singletons. Volunteers from a blood bank in Maryland, USA, made up the healthy controls. The specimen was PBMCs. This chain joins TRBV5-8 and TRBJ1-1; D not certain. This receptor was identified in a middle-aged woman in good health. CDR3 bases: TGTGCCAGCAGATTCCGGGCCACGAACACTGAAGCTTTCTTT. This translates into CASRFRATNTEAFF.